These 17 T cell receptor beta chains were all obtained from the same sample, sequenced in a study of metastatic and nonmetastatic thyroid tumors. Prior to thyroid surgery, none of the patients had received any treatment. TCRdb reassembled clones from the PCR reads with MiXCR. The table has 21,000 or so clones, about a sixth seen once; the top ten hold more than 30%. Sequences were obtained from blood. Every receptor here comes from a female donor with papillary thyroid cancer or a benign thyroid nodule (not recorded which). Some clones in this sample may be carry-over from other donors' samples.

This clone counts as medium-sized. The rearrangement links TRBV4-1 to TRBJ2-7; 9 bases line up with TRBD1. Germline V gene data show CDR1 as MGHRA and CDR2 as YSYEKL. The CDR3 sequence is 15 residues long. The trim removed 1 base at V and 3 bases at J, leaving 4 bases unmatched. CDR3 DNA: TGCGCCAGCAGCCAAGGGACAGGGGACAGCTACGAGCAGTACTTC. It is translated as CASSQGTGDSYEQYF.

At least ten counts were recorded for this clone. V is TRBV24-1 and J is TRBJ2-7; 8 bases match TRBD1. The CDR3 runs 15 residues. Trimming at V came to 5 bases and at J to 2 bases, leaving 7 bases not matched to a gene. Germline V gene sequence: CDR1 KGHDR, CDR2 SFDVKD. The CDR3 loop is CATSAKTGATYEQYF. In DNA, the CDR3 is TGTGCCACCAGTGCCAAGACAGGGGCCACCTACGAGCAGTACTTC.

The chain combines TRBV18 with TRBJ2-1; D remains unclear. CDR3 length: 15 amino acids. Germline V gene sequence: CDR1 KGHSH, CDR2 LQKENI. Trimming left V 5 bases short and J 2 bases short, with 13 bases between. The DNA for the CDR3 is TGTGCCAGCTCAGGTATCTTACTCACCTACAATGAGCAGTTCTTC. Translated: CASSGILLTYNEQFF.

The sample holds many counts of this clone. The chain employs TRBV20-1 and TRBJ1-2, with 7 bases fitting TRBD1. The V segment lost 3 bases and the J segment 8 bases; nucleotides outside the gene matches: 12. The CDR3 spans 14 residues. Germline V gives CDR1 DFQATT, CDR2 SNEGSKA (reference sequence). The CDR3 DNA sequence: TGCAGTGCTAGGATATTTGGGCAGGGGGGAGGCTACACCTTC. Translating it yields CSARIFGQGGGYTF.

This clone came up many times. The chain recombines TRBV7-3 with TRBJ2-6; no clear D. There are 14 residues in the CDR3. Between the trimmed V and J ends, which lost 1 base and 0 bases, there was a span of 1 base. Germline CDR1 SGHTA, CDR2 FQGTGA. The CDR3 bases are TGTGCCAGCAGCTTAAGCTCTGGGGCCAACGTCCTGACTTTC. Amino acids: CASSLSSGANVLTF. The full variable domain, in which reference TRBV7-3 and TRBJ2-6 provide the parts outside the CDR3, is GAGVSQTPSNKVTEKGKYVELRCDPISGHTALYWYRQSLGQGPEFLIYFQGTGAADDSGLPNDRFFAVRPEGSVSTLKIQRTERGDSAVYLCASSLSSGANVLTFGAGSRLTVL.

This clone has a count of ten or more. The rearrangement joins TRBV25-1 to TRBJ2-2, with 10 bases identical to TRBD2. J lost 3 bases, V lost 5 bases, and 15 bases had no gene match. Germline CDR1 is MGHDK and CDR2 is SYGVNS. The CDR3 loop spans 19 amino acids. The CDR3 DNA is TGTGCCAGCAGTATACCCGGGACTAGCGACGAGGGTTACACCGGGGAGCTGTTTTTT. Amino acids: CASSIPGTSDEGYTGELFF.

The V call is TRBV27, the J call TRBJ1-4; 7 nucleotides line up with TRBD1. After removal of 6 bases from V and 8 bases from J, the junction contained 12 bases not matched to a gene. Germline lookup yields CDR1 MNHEY and CDR2 SMNVEV (reference sequence). The CDR3 loop spans 15 amino acids. CDR3 region: CASSAGQADREKLFF. CDR3 bases: TGTGCCAGCAGCGCTGGACAGGCTGACCGGGAAAAACTGTTTTTT.

The sample holds many counts of this clone. V usage is TRBV6-1 and J usage is TRBJ2-7, with a weak D call TRBD1 (5 bases). V lost 6 bases and J 2 bases, leaving 14 bases between the germline ends. Germline V gene data show CDR1 as MNHNS and CDR2 as SASEGT. The CDR3 runs 14 residues. The CDR3: CASSLDSLPYEQYF. The CDR3 coding sequence is TGTGCCAGCAGCTTAGACAGCCTCCCCTACGAGCAGTACTTC.

The chain is built from TRBV5-1 and TRBJ2-3, with D possibly matching TRBD1 (8 bases). The germline V gene has CDR1 SGHRS and CDR2 YFSETQ. The CDR3 contains 17 residues. The germline V and J ends were trimmed by 6 bases and 5 bases, with 25 bases remaining between them. The CDR3 DNA is TGCGCCAGCACCACATACAGGGGGGCGGGAGCAGAAGATACGCAGTATTTT. Translation gives CASTTYRGAGAEDTQYF.

This clone was seen many times. J is TRBJ1-2 and V is TRBV5-6; D ambiguous. V was shortened by 1 base and J by 8 bases, with 15 bases between the two germline ends. CDR3 size: 14 residues. In germline, CDR1 is SGHDT, CDR2 YYEEEE. CDR3 sequence reads: CASSLWPAARGYTF. The CDR3 DNA follows: TGTGCCAGCAGCTTGTGGCCCGCCGCCAGGGGCTACACCTTC.

This clone has ten or more counts. The V call is TRBV7-2, the J call TRBJ2-3; D is perhaps TRBD1 (5 bases). This CDR3 is 15 amino acids long. Deletions cut 2 bases from V and 2 bases from J, with 11 bases between. Germline assignment: CDR1 SGHTA and CDR2 FQGNSA. CDR3 sequence: CASSLRRADTDTQYF. CDR3 bases: TGTGCCAGCAGCTTACGCAGGGCGGACACAGATACGCAGTATTTT.

The table lists this clone with many counts. The chain joins TRBV12-3 or TRBV12-4 to TRBJ1-6; D gene uncertain. Trimming removed 3 bases at V and 10 bases at J, with 10 bases between. This CDR3 contains 13 residues. CDR3 amino acids: CASSFDPSSPLHF. For the CDR3, the DNA is TGTGCCAGCAGTTTCGACCCTTCCTCACCCCTCCACTTT.

In its sample, this clone was seen many times. Being one base from a much bigger clone, this may be a read error. This chain connects TRBV2 to TRBJ2-7; 8 bases line up with TRBD2. The J segment lost 3 bases and the V segment lost 4 bases, leaving 8 bases of the junction unmatched. The CDR3 runs to 15 residues. From germline, CDR1 is SNHLY and CDR2 FYNNEI. CDR3 sequence: CASSVALAALYEQYF. CDR3 nucleotide sequence: TGTGCCAGCAGTGTAGCACTAGCGGCACTCTACGAGCAGTACTTC. The variable domain in full, with the rest retrieved from reference TRBV2 and TRBJ2-7, is EPEVTQTPSHQVTQMGQEVILRCVPISNHLYFYWYRQILGQKVEFLVSFYNNEISEKSEIFDDQFSVERPDGSNFTLKIRSTKLEDSAMYFCASSVALAALYEQYFGPGTRLTVT.

The chain couples TRBV7-9 to TRBJ2-7, with D perhaps being TRBD1 or TRBD2 (5 bases each). This CDR3 has 15 amino acids. V gave up 2 bases and J gave up 1 base, with 12 bases separating them. The germline V gene encodes CDR1 SEHNR and CDR2 FQNEAQ (reference sequence). CDR3 sequence reads: CASSLIEGSSYEQYF. The CDR3, as DNA: TGTGCCAGCAGCTTAATCGAGGGGTCATCCTACGAGCAGTACTTC.

This clone came up many times. The rearrangement links TRBV10-3 to TRBJ2-1; 16 nucleotides match TRBD2. The V segment lost 1 base and the J segment 6 bases; nucleotides outside the gene matches: 6. The V gene's germline CDR1 is ENHRY and CDR2 SYGVKD. The CDR3 consists of 18 residues. Here the CDR3 DNA reads TGTGCCATCAGTGAGTGGGGACTAGCGGGAGGGCCGGCCAATGAGCAGTTCTTC. Residues: CAISEWGLAGGPANEQFF.

Sample share makes this clone large. The V call is TRBV7-9, the J call TRBJ2-7; 9 bases agree with TRBD2. The junction had 18 bases not matched to a gene; V was cut back by 6 bases and J by 6 bases. This CDR3 has 17 amino acids. Germline V CDR1 and CDR2: SEHNR, FQNEAQ (reference sequence). CDR3 region: CASSTILASSGKVEQYF. The DNA of the CDR3 is TGTGCCAGCAGTACGATATTGGCATCTAGCGGGAAAGTCGAGCAGTACTTC.

A remark on this clone: A read error may explain this, as a much larger clone is one base away. This chain links TRBV2 with TRBJ1-5; 7 nucleotides agree with TRBD1. This CDR3 comprises 16 residues. In germline, CDR1 is SNHLY, CDR2 FYNNEI. J was trimmed by 6 bases and V by 4 bases; bases with no gene match: 12. The CDR3 sequence is CASSVPARQGGQPQHF. The CDR3 bases are TGTGCCAGCAGTGTCCCAGCACGACAGGGCGGTCAGCCCCAGCATTTT.